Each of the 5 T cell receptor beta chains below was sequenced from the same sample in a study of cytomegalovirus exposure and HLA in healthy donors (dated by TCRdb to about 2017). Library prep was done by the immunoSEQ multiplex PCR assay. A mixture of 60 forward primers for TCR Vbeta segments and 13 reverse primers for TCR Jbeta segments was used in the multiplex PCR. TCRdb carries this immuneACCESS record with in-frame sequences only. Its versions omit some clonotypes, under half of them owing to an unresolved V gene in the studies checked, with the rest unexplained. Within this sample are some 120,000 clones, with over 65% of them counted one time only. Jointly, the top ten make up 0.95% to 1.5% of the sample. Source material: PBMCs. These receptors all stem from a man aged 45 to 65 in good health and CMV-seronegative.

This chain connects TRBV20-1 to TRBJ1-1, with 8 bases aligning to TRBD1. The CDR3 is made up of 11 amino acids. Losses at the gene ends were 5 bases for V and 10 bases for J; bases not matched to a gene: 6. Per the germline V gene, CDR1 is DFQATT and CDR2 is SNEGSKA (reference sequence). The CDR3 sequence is CSAYPGGLAFF. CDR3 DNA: TGCAGTGCTTACCCAGGGGGCCTAGCTTTCTTT.

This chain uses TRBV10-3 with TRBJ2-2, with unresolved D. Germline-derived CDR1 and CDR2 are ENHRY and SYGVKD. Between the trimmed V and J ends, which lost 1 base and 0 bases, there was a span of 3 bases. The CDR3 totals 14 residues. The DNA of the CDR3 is TGTGCCATCAGTGAGTATACGAACACCGGGGAGCTGTTTTTT. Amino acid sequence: CAISEYTNTGELFF.

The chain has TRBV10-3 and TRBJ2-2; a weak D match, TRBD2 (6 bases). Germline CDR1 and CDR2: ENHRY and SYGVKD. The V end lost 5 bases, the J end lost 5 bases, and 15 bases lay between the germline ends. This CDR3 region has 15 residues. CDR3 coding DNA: TGTGCCATCAGTTCCAGAGGAGGGGATACCGGGGAGCTGTTTTTT. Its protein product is CAISSRGGDTGELFF.

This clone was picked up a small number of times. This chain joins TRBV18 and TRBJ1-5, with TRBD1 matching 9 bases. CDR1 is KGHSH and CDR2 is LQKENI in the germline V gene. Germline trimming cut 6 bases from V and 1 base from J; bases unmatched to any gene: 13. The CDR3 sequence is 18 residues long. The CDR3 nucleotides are TGTGCCAGCTCGACTACAGGGGGCGCAGGCGGAAGCAATCAGCCCCAGCATTTT. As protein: CASSTTGGAGGSNQPQHF.

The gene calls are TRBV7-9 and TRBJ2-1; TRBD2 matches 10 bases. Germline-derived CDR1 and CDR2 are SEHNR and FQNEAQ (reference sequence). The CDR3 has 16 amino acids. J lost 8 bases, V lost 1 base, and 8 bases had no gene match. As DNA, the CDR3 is TGTGCCAGCAGCTTAGGAGCGGGAGGGCCTTCCTATGAGCAGTTCTTC. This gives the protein CASSLGAGGPSYEQFF.